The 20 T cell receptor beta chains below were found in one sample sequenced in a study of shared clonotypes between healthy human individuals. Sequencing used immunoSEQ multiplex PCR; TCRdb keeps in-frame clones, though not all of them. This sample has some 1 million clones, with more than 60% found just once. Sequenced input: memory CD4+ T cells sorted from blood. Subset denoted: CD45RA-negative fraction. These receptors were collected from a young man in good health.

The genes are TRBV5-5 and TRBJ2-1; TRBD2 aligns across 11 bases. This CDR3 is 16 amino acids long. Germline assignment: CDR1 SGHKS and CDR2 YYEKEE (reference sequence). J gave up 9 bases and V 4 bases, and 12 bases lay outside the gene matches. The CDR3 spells CASSATSGLAVAEQFF. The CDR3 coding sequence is TGTGCCAGCAGCGCTACCTCGGGACTAGCGGTAGCTGAGCAGTTCTTC.

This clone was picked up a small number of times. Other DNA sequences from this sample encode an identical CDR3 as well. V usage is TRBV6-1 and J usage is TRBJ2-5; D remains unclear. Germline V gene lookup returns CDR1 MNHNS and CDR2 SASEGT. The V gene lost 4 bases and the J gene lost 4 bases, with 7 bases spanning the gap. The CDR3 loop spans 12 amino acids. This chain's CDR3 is CASSVQGETQYF. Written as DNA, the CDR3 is TGTGCCAGCAGTGTACAAGGAGAGACCCAGTACTTC.

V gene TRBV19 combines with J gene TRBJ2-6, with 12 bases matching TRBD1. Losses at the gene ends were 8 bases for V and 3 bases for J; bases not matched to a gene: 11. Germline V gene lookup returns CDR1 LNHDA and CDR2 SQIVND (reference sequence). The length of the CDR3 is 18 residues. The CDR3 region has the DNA TGTGCCAGTGCCGGTGGGGGACAGGGGGCGCTTGGGGCCAACGTCCTGACTTTC. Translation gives CASAGGGQGALGANVLTF. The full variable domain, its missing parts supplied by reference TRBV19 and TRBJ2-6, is DGGITQSPKYLFRKEGQNVTLSCEQNLNHDAMYWYRQDPGQGLRLIYYSQIVNDFQKGDIAEGYSVSREKKESFPLTVTSAQKNPTAFYLCASAGGGQGALGANVLTFGAGSRLTVL.

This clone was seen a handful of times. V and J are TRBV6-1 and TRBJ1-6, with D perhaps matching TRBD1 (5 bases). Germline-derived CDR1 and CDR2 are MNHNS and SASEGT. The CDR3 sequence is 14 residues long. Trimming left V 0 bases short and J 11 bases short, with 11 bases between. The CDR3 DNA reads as TGTGCCAGCAGTGAAGCCACGCAGGGTACACCCCTCCACTTT. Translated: CASSEATQGTPLHF.

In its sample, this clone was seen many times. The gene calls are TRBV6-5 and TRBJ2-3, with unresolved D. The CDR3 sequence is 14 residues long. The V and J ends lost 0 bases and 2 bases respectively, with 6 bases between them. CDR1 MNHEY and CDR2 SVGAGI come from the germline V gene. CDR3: CASSYSFLTDTQYF. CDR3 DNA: TGTGCCAGCAGTTACTCATTCCTCACAGATACGCAGTATTTT.

The CDR3 reads CASSPEGDSYNEQFF. DNA for the CDR3: TGCGCCAGCAGCCCGGAGGGGGACTCCTACAATGAGCAGTTCTTC. The chain combines TRBV5-1 with TRBJ2-1, with D perhaps assigned TRBD1 or TRBD2 (6 bases each). The V end lost 4 bases, the J end lost 0 bases, and 11 bases lay between the germline ends. This CDR3 region has 15 residues. In germline, CDR1 is SGHRS, CDR2 YFSETQ.

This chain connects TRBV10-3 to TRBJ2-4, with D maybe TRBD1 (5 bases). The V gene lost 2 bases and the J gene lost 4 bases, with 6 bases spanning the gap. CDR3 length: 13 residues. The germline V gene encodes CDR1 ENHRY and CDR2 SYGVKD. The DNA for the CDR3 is TGTGCCATCAGTGAGAAGGGGAAAAACATTCAGTACTTC. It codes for CAISEKGKNIQYF.

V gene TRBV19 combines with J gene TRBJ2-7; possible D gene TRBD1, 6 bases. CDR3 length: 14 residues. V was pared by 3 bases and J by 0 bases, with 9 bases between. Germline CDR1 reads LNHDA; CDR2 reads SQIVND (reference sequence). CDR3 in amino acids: CASSITGPSYEQYF. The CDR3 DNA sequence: TGTGCCAGTAGTATCACAGGGCCCTCCTACGAGCAGTACTTC.

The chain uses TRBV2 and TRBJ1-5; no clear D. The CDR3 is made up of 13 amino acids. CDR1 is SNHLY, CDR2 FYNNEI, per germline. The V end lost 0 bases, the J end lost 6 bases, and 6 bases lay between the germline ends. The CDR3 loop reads CASSEAESQPQHF. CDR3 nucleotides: TGTGCCAGCAGTGAAGCAGAAAGTCAGCCCCAGCATTTT. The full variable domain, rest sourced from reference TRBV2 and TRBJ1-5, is EPEVTQTPSHQVTQMGQEVILRCVPISNHLYFYWYRQILGQKVEFLVSFYNNEISEKSEIFDDQFSVERPDGSNFTLKIRSTKLEDSAMYFCASSEAESQPQHFGDGTRLSIL.

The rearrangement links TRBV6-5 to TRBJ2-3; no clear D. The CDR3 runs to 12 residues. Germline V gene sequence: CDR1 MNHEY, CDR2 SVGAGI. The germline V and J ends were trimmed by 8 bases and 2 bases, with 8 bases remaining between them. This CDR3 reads CASHDTTDTQYF. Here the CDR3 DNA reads TGTGCCAGCCACGACACCACAGATACGCAGTATTTT.

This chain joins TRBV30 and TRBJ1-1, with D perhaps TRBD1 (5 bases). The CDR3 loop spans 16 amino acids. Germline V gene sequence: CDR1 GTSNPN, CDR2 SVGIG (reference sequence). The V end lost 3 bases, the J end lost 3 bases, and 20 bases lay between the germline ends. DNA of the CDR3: TGTGCCTGGAGCAAGGGGCTTGTTGGAGGACACACTGAAGCTTTCTTT. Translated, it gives CAWSKGLVGGHTEAFF.

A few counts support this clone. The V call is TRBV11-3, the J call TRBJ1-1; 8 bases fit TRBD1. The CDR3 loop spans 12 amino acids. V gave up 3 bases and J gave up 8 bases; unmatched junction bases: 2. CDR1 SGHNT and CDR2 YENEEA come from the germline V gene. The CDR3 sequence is CASSFGQGEAFF. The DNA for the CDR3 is TGTGCCAGCAGCTTTGGACAGGGAGAAGCTTTCTTT.

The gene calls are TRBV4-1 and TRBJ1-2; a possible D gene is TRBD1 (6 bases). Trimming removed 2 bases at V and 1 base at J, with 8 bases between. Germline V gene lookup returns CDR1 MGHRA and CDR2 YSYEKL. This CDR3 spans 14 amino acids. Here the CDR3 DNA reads TGCGCCAGCAGCCAAAACAGGGTTAACTATGGCTACACCTTC. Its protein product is CASSQNRVNYGYTF.

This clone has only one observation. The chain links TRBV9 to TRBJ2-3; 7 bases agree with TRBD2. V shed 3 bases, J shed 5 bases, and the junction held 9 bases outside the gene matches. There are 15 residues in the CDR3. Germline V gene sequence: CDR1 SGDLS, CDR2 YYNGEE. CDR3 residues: CASSETPLAGDTQYF. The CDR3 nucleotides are TGTGCCAGCAGCGAGACCCCATTAGCGGGAGATACGCAGTATTTT.

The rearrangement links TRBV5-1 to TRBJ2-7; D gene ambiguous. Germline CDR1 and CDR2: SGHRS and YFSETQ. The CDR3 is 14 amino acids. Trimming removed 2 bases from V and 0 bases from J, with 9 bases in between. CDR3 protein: CASSFQDSSYEQYF. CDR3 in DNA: TGCGCCAGCAGCTTTCAGGATAGCTCCTACGAGCAGTACTTC.

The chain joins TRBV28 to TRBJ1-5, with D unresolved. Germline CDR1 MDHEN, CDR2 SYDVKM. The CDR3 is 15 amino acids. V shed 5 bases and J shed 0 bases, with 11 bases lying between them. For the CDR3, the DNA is TGTGCCAGCAGTAGGGAGGCTAATAGCAATCAGCCCCAGCATTTT. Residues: CASSREANSNQPQHF.

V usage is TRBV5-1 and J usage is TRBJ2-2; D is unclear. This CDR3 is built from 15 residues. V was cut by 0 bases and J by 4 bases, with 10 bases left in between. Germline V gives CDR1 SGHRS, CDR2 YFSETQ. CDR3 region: CASSLARVGTGELFF. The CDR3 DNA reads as TGCGCCAGCAGCTTGGCCCGGGTTGGCACCGGGGAGCTGTTTTTT.

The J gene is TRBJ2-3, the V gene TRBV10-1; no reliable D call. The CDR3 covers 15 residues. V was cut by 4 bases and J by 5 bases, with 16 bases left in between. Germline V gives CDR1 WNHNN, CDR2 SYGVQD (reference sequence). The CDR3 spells CASSGSPNREDTQYF. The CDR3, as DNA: TGCGCCAGCAGTGGTTCCCCCAATCGAGAAGATACGCAGTATTTT.

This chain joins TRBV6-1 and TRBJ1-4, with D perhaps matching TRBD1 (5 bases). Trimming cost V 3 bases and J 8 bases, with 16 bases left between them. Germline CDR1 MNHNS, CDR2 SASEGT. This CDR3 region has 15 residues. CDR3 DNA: TGTGCCAGCAGTGACCCCGTTGGGGCAAGAGAAAAACTGTTTTTT. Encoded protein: CASSDPVGAREKLFF.

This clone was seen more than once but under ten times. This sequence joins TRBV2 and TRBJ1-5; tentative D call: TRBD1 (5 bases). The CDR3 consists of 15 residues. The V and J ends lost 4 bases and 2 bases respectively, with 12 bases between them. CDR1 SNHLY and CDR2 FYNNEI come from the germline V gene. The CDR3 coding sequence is TGTGCCAGCAGTGCCGGCGCAGGGCGCAATCAGCCCCAGCATTTT. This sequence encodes CASSAGAGRNQPQHF.